This is a list of T cell receptor beta chains from one sample in a study of CD8+CD57+ T cells in acquired aplastic anemia. MiXCR, run by TCRdb on the reads, gives a single entry per CDR3 protein. The sample consists of 250,000 or so distinct CDR3 sequences, around 46% of them appearing once. Sequencing was carried out using sorted CD4+, CD8+, or CD8+CD57+ T cells (not recorded which) from PBMCs. These receptor sequences come from a human donor with aplastic anemia. The CDR3 runs from the conserved cysteine through the conserved F or W. The order of the fields is V gene, J gene, CDR3 protein.

>TRBV7-2|TRBJ2-5
CASSLAGTSGGMGETQYF
>TRBV19|TRBJ2-2
CASSNPSAGELFF
>TRBV9|TRBJ2-1
CASSVGTGAKNEQFF
>TRBV7-2|TRBJ1-5
CASSIIGDRNQPQHF
>TRBV24-1|TRBJ2-2
CATSEGPGELFF
>TRBV7-9|TRBJ2-1
CASSPSMNEQFF
>TRBV15|TRBJ2-7
CATSSTTPYEQYF
>TRBV6-1|TRBJ2-3
CASSEESRSTDTQYF
>TRBV19|TRBJ2-7
CASTQRGRGNEQYF
>TRBV6-2/TRBV6-3|TRBJ2-3
CASSPGETDTQYF
>TRBV20-1|TRBJ1-1
CSARVNGPLATEAFF
>TRBV9|TRBJ2-7
CASSGRGGRYEQYF
>TRBV5-1|TRBJ1-2
CASTTSSYTF
>TRBV5-1|TRBJ1-1
CASSGEVGALREAFF
>TRBV20-1|TRBJ2-2
CSARAEREVFGELFF
>TRBV7-2|TRBJ1-2
CASSLAWGYGYTF
>TRBV5-1|TRBJ2-4
CASSPTGVAKNIQYF
>TRBV12-3/TRBV12-4|TRBJ1-2
CASSPYRGEDLNYGYTF
>TRBV7-2|TRBJ1-3
CASSLGGGAYGNTIYF
>TRBV10-3|TRBJ2-7
CAIRPGTGDSYEQYF
>TRBV9|TRBJ2-1
CASSVPEKLPSDWDRGRFNEQFF
>TRBV2|.
CASRGLAGRNEQFF
>TRBV29-1|TRBJ1-2
CSVRGNYGYTF
>TRBV9|TRBJ2-1
CASSQDMDNEQFF
>TRBV7-9|TRBJ2-7
CASSLGLSEQCF
>TRBV7-2|TRBJ2-3
CAWSASGGGTDTQYF
>TRBV5-1|TRBJ2-1
CASSQFLVEYNEQFF
>TRBV7-9|TRBJ1-1
CASSKGQATEAFF
>TRBV3-1|TRBJ2-2
CASSQGPAGGPNTGELFF
>TRBV9|TRBJ2-7
CASSVDRDGSEQYF
>TRBV6-4|TRBJ1-5
CASSVSGDGNQPQHF
>TRBV24-1|TRBJ1-2
CATSDFNRGNGYTF
>TRBV7-2|TRBJ2-1
CASSLLTSGEQFF
>TRBV9|TRBJ2-2
CASSLTGTRHTGELFF
>TRBV6-2/TRBV6-3|TRBJ1-5
CASSQTGNQPQHF
>TRBV7-3|TRBJ1-1
CASSSDPNTEAFF
>TRBV27|TRBJ2-7
CASSPRGLAGEYEQYF
>TRBV20-1|TRBJ2-7
CSARGQGNIQGQYF
>TRBV27|TRBJ2-2
CASSLSVNTGELFF
>TRBV4-3|TRBJ2-1
CASSQDRASSYNEQFF
>TRBV2|TRBJ1-2
CASYSGTYYGYTF
>TRBV29-1|TRBJ1-2
CSVEPGRGVGTGYTF
>TRBV6-5|TRBJ2-1
CASSAGPEQFF
>TRBV29-1|TRBJ1-2
CSVVEPNYGYTF
>TRBV15|TRBJ2-7
CATGKTPYEQYF
>TRBV20-1|TRBJ1-3
CSAWTGATSGNTIYF
>TRBV6-2/TRBV6-3|TRBJ1-6
CASSYTGQGFSPLHF
>TRBV27|TRBJ2-2
CASSYGQGVGELFF
>TRBV28|TRBJ2-7
CASSLTGGSVSPHEQYF
>TRBV5-4|TRBJ1-3
CASSLALRNTIYF
>TRBV7-9|TRBJ2-7
CASSWEGVPLYEQYF
>TRBV2|TRBJ2-7
CASSGASGDSYEQYF
>TRBV7-2|TRBJ2-7
CASSYRQGPYEQYF